These T cell receptor beta chains were read from a single sample in a study of blood T cell repertoires in COVID-19. Generated by immunoSEQ multiplex PCR, the TCRdb table keeps only in-frame clones and is missing some. The profile shows 200,000 or so clones, around 85% of them singletons. Sequenced material: PBMCs or T cells enriched from blood (not recorded which). The receptors were gathered from a woman between 40 and 50 years old with acute COVID-19. Both conserved end residues are part of each CDR3. The D gene is left open where the match is weak. Expanded clones get a size class; other rows say once, few or many, or leave the size out.

size	V	D	J	CDR3	DNA
once	TRBV5-1	TRBD2	TRBJ2-1	CASSSTGLADFLLVNEQFF	TGCGCCAGCAGCTCCACGGGACTAGCGGATTTCTTACTGGTCAATGAGCAGTTCTTC
few	TRBV7-8	.	TRBJ2-7	CASSFLSSYEQYF	TGTGCCAGCAGCTTTCTCAGCTCCTACGAGCAGTACTTC
.	TRBV24-1	.	TRBJ1-1	CATSDSRQAEAFF	TGTGCCACCAGTGATTCCAGGCAGGCTGAAGCTTTCTTT
once	TRBV7-6	TRBD2	TRBJ2-2	CASSLEGGRGTTGELFF	TGTGCCAGCAGCTTAGAGGGCGGGAGGGGAACCACCGGGGAGCTGTTTTTT
.	TRBV28	.	TRBJ2-5	CASSFGREETQYF	TGTGCCAGCAGTTTTGGCAGGGAAGAGACCCAGTACTTC
.	TRBV5-1	TRBD1	TRBJ1-3	CASSPTGQPGNTIYF	TGCGCCAGCAGCCCAACGGGACAGCCGGGAAACACCATATATTTT
.	TRBV11-2	.	TRBJ1-2	CASTQTAGYGYTF	TGTGCCAGCACCCAGACCGCGGGCTATGGCTACACCTTC
.	TRBV30	.	TRBJ1-5	CAWSTGSNQPQHF	TGTGCCTGGAGTACCGGTAGCAATCAGCCCCAGCATTTT
.	TRBV5-1	TRBD2	TRBJ2-1	CASSPSGTSGRDSYNEQFF	TGCGCCAGCAGTCCCTCCGGGACTAGCGGGAGGGACTCCTACAATGAGCAGTTCTTC
.	TRBV12-3/TRBV12-4	.	TRBJ2-1	CASSLGLVDEQFF	TGTGCCAGCAGTTTAGGGCTAGTCGATGAGCAGTTCTTC
few	TRBV11-2	.	TRBJ1-2	CASRAWGGGTNYGYTF	TGTGCCAGCCGCGCTTGGGGGGGAGGGACTAACTATGGCTACACCTTC
.	TRBV28	.	TRBJ1-1	CASSLYISRQAEAFF	TGTGCCAGCAGTTTATATATTAGTCGGCAGGCTGAAGCTTTCTTT
.	TRBV18	.	TRBJ1-5	CASSGQNSNQPQHF	TGTGCCAGCTCAGGCCAGAATAGCAATCAGCCCCAGCATTTT
.	TRBV7-9	TRBD2	TRBJ2-5	CASRGLAGETQYF	TGTGCCAGCAGGGGACTAGCAGGCGAGACCCAGTACTTC
.	TRBV28	TRBD2	TRBJ2-5	CASSLGLAGGQETQYF	TGTGCCAGCAGTTTGGGACTAGCGGGGGGCCAAGAGACCCAGTACTTC
.	TRBV12-1	.	TRBJ1-2	CASSFGPDRGYGYTF	TGTGCCAGCAGCTTTGGGCCAGACCGGGGCTATGGCTACACCTTC
.	TRBV5-4	TRBD2	TRBJ2-3	CASSLASGSTDTQYF	TGTGCCAGCAGCTTGGCTAGCGGGAGTACAGATACGCAGTATTTT
.	TRBV20-1	TRBD2	TRBJ2-7	CSAGGGYEQYF	TGCAGTGCTGGGGGGGGCTACGAGCAGTACTTC
.	TRBV4-3	.	TRBJ1-4	CASSQEERVGGEKLFF	TGCGCCAGCAGCCAAGAGGAGAGGGTAGGGGGTGAAAAACTGTTTTTT
.	TRBV9	TRBD2	TRBJ2-1	CASSVDGRARNEQFF	TGTGCCAGCAGCGTAGACGGGAGGGCCCGTAATGAGCAGTTCTTC
.	TRBV7-3	TRBD2	TRBJ2-5	CASSLTGGIGETQYF	TGTGCCAGCAGCTTAACGGGGGGGATTGGCGAGACCCAGTACTTC
.	TRBV28	TRBD1	TRBJ2-7	CASTLVDRATYEQYF	TGTGCCAGCACCCTCGTGGACAGGGCTACCTACGAGCAGTACTTC
.	TRBV5-1	TRBD2	TRBJ2-1	CASRKAGGANEQFF	TGCGCCAGCAGAAAAGCGGGAGGGGCCAATGAGCAGTTCTTC
.	TRBV3-1/TRBV3-2	.	TRBJ2-1	CASSQDGRNEQFF	TGTGCCAGCAGCCAAGATGGGAGGAATGAGCAGTTCTTC
.	TRBV2	.	TRBJ2-3	CASSGRGKRDTDTQYF	TGTGCCAGCAGTGGGAGGGGGAAGCGGGACACAGATACGCAGTATTTT
.	TRBV7-9	.	TRBJ1-5	CASSLAGGGNQPQHF	TGTGCCAGCAGCTTAGCAGGGGGAGGGAATCAGCCCCAGCATTTT
.	TRBV14	TRBD2	TRBJ2-1	CASSERLAGGLHNEQFF	TGTGCCAGCAGCGAACGACTAGCGGGAGGGCTTCACAATGAGCAGTTCTTC
.	TRBV6-2/TRBV6-3	TRBD2	TRBJ2-1	CASSDRASGRGEQFF	TGTGCCAGCAGTGACAGGGCTAGCGGGAGGGGTGAGCAGTTCTTC
.	TRBV4-1	TRBD2	TRBJ2-7	CASSLPIAGGTNEQYF	TGCGCCAGCAGCCTACCGATAGCGGGAGGTACCAACGAGCAGTACTTC
.	TRBV27	.	TRBJ1-4	CASSSGLDKLFF	TGTGCCAGCAGTTCGGGTTTGGATAAACTGTTTTTT
.	TRBV28	.	TRBJ2-6	CASRGADSGANVLTF	TGTGCCAGCAGGGGAGCGGACTCTGGGGCCAACGTCCTGACTTTC
.	TRBV28	TRBD2	TRBJ2-1	CASSSPGLALQFF	TGTGCCAGCAGTTCTCCGGGACTAGCCCTGCAGTTCTTC
.	TRBV28	TRBD2	TRBJ2-7	CASNLPGLGVYEQYF	TGTGCCAGCAACCTACCGGGACTAGGGGTCTACGAGCAGTACTTC
.	TRBV5-1	TRBD2	TRBJ2-7	CASSLTGGYEQYF	TGCGCCAGCAGCTTGACCGGGGGGTACGAGCAGTACTTC
.	TRBV30	.	TRBJ1-1	CAWSNTGWTEAFF	TGTGCCTGGAGTAATACGGGATGGACTGAAGCTTTCTTT
.	TRBV18	.	TRBJ2-1	CASSPSRRRGSYNEQFF	TGTGCCAGCTCACCTTCGCGAAGGCGGGGCTCCTACAATGAGCAGTTCTTC
.	TRBV11-2	.	TRBJ2-1	CASSLGLRSPPHNEQFF	TGTGCCAGCAGCTTGGGCCTTAGAAGCCCCCCCCACAATGAGCAGTTCTTC
.	TRBV10-3	TRBD2	TRBJ2-5	CAIRGASGRSETQYF	TGTGCCATCAGGGGGGCTAGCGGGAGGAGTGAGACCCAGTACTTC
.	TRBV19	TRBD1	TRBJ1-3	CASSSGQVYSGNTIYF	TGTGCCAGTAGTTCGGGACAGGTCTACTCTGGAAACACCATATATTTT
.	TRBV28	.	TRBJ1-6	CASSAWTGNNSPLHF	TGTGCCAGCAGTGCCTGGACGGGAAATAATTCACCCCTCCACTTT
.	TRBV6-1	TRBD1	TRBJ2-7	CASSEGQGADEQYF	TGTGCCAGCAGTGAGGGACAGGGAGCCGACGAGCAGTACTTC
.	TRBV27	.	TRBJ1-1	CASSLSGQTFEAFF	TGTGCCAGCAGTTTATCGGGACAAACCTTTGAAGCTTTCTTT
.	TRBV27	TRBD1	TRBJ1-6	CASSADRGWNSPLHF	TGTGCCAGCAGTGCAGACAGGGGGTGGAATTCACCCCTCCACTTT
.	TRBV14	TRBD2	TRBJ2-7	CASSQVIGTSFTYEQYF	TGTGCCAGCAGCCAAGTTATTGGGACTAGCTTCACCTACGAGCAGTACTTC
.	TRBV5-1	TRBD2	TRBJ2-2	CASSLGLADNRNTGELFF	TGCGCCAGCAGCTTGGGACTAGCGGATAACCGGAACACCGGGGAGCTGTTTTTT
.	TRBV6-6	.	TRBJ1-2	CASSYDAGFGTF	TGTGCCAGCAGTTATGACGCGGGGTTTGGAACCTTC
.	TRBV29-1	.	TRBJ2-3	CSVGRAGPTDTQYF	TGCAGCGTTGGACGGGCGGGGCCCACAGATACGCAGTATTTT